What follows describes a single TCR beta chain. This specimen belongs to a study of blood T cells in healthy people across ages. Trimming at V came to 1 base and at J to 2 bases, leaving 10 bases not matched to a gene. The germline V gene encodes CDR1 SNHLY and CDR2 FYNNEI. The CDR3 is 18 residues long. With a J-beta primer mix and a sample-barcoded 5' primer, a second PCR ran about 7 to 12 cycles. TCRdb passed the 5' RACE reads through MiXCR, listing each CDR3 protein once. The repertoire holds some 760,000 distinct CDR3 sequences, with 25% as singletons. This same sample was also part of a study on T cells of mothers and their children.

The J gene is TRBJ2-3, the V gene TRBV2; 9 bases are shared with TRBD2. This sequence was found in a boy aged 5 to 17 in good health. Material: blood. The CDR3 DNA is TGTGCCAGCAGTGAAGTTTTAACTAGCGGGCCCTACACAGATACGCAGTATTTT. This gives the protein CASSEVLTSGPYTDTQYF.